These 21 T cell receptor beta chains share one sample of origin, sequenced in a study of shared clonotypes between healthy human individuals. Naivety among CD8 cells was defined by CD45RO negativity and positive CCR7 selection, thereby excluding terminally differentiated effector memory CD45RA+ cells. Some clones are missing from TCRdb's copy, which holds only in-frame ones; the method was immunoSEQ multiplex PCR. This sample has some 2 million clones, with approximately 94% found just once. Sequencing was performed on naive CD8+ T cells sorted from blood. Every receptor here comes from a young man in good health.

The V and J genes are TRBV13 and TRBJ2-7; 7 bases are shared with TRBD1. V gave up 5 bases and J gave up 6 bases; unmatched junction bases: 10. There are 14 residues in the CDR3. The V gene's germline CDR1 is PRHDT and CDR2 FYEKMQ (reference sequence). The CDR3 protein is CASSPDRVGGEQYF. CDR3 DNA sequence: TGTGCCAGCAGCCCTGACAGGGTTGGCGGCGAGCAGTACTTC.

This chain links TRBV4-2 with TRBJ1-1, with D possibly being TRBD1 (5 bases). The CDR3 extends over 17 amino acids. Germline CDR1 and CDR2: LGHNA and YNFKEQ. Trimming took off 0 bases at V and 1 base at J, with 15 bases between the two ends. CDR3 in amino acids: CASSQDLVGQTNTEAFF. The DNA of the CDR3 is TGTGCCAGCAGCCAAGATCTCGTGGGGCAGACGAACACTGAAGCTTTCTTT.

The rearrangement links TRBV6-1 to TRBJ2-7; the match to TRBD2 covers 9 bases. This CDR3 region has 15 residues. The V gene end was trimmed by 3 bases and the J gene end by 0 bases; junction bases not matched to a gene: 3. CDR1 MNHNS and CDR2 SASEGT come from the germline V gene. In DNA form, the CDR3 reads TGTGCCAGCAGTGAGGTTAGCGGGAGCTCCTACGAGCAGTACTTC. It encodes CASSEVSGSSYEQYF.

The rearrangement uses TRBV28 and TRBJ2-2, with 9 bases aligning to TRBD1. Germline lookup yields CDR1 MDHEN and CDR2 SYDVKM. CDR3 length: 15 residues. With 6 bases clipped from V and 5 bases from J, the junction kept 7 bases outside the gene matches. The CDR3 sequence is CASSFRDRVTGELFF. The DNA for the CDR3 is TGTGCCAGCAGCTTCCGGGACAGGGTAACCGGGGAGCTGTTTTTT.

V gene TRBV27 combines with J gene TRBJ2-1; possibly TRBD2 for D (6 bases). The germline CDR1 and CDR2 sequences are MNHEY and SMNVEV (reference sequence). The CDR3 loop spans 15 amino acids. Trimming took off 5 bases at V and 0 bases at J, with 11 bases between the two ends. The chain's CDR3 is CASSISGRSYNEQFF. CDR3 coding DNA: TGTGCCAGCAGTATTAGCGGCCGCTCCTACAATGAGCAGTTCTTC.

The chain recombines TRBV2 with TRBJ2-7; TRBD2 agrees at 10 bases. V was pared by 7 bases and J by 7 bases, with 13 bases of the junction left unmatched. CDR1 and CDR2 from the germline V gene are SNHLY and FYNNEI. The CDR3 extends over 15 amino acids. The CDR3 coding sequence is TGTGCCAGCACCACGACGCTAGCGGGGGCCGGGGAGCAGTACTTC. This sequence encodes CASTTTLAGAGEQYF.

V usage is TRBV18 and J usage is TRBJ2-1, with 8 bases lining up with TRBD1. This CDR3 has 14 amino acids. V lost 3 bases, J lost 8 bases, and 6 bases stayed unmatched. Germline CDR1 reads KGHSH; CDR2 reads LQKENI. The CDR3 DNA follows: TGTGCCAGCTCACCCCCAGGGGGCATAGATGAGCAGTTCTTC. This encodes CASSPPGGIDEQFF.

This clone showed up just once. CDR3 sequence reads: CASSSWDRGKLGEKLFF. CDR3 nucleotides: TGTGCCAGCAGTTCCTGGGACAGGGGAAAATTGGGTGAAAAACTGTTTTTT. This rearrangement joins TRBV5-4 to TRBJ1-4; 10 nucleotides align to TRBD1. This CDR3 contains 17 residues. Losses at the gene ends were 5 bases for V and 7 bases for J; bases not matched to a gene: 14. The germline V gene encodes CDR1 SGHNT and CDR2 YYREEE (reference sequence).

The sample holds one count of this clone. The genes are TRBV4-1 and TRBJ2-7, with TRBD2 matching over 9 bases. Per the germline V gene, CDR1 is MGHRA and CDR2 is YSYEKL. V lost 3 bases and J lost 1; bases outside the gene matches: 4. The CDR3 is 15 residues long. In DNA, the CDR3 is TGCGCCAGCAGCCATCTTAGCGGGAGTTCCTACGAGCAGTACTTC. Amino acid sequence: CASSHLSGSSYEQYF.

V and J are TRBV7-9 and TRBJ2-7, with no clear D. CDR1 and CDR2 from the germline V gene are SEHNR and FQNEAQ (reference sequence). This CDR3 has 14 residues. V dropped 4 bases and J dropped 1 base, with 11 bases sitting between them. CDR3 nucleotide sequence: TGTGCCAGCAGCTCCACAATTGTATCCTACGAGCAGTACTTC. Amino acids: CASSSTIVSYEQYF. Together with reference TRBV7-9 and TRBJ2-7, the CDR3 gives the full variable domain: DTGVSQNPRHKITKRGQNVTFRCDPISEHNRLYWYRQTLGQGPEFLTYFQNEAQLEKSRLLSDRFSAERPKGSFSTLEIQRTEQGDSAMYLCASSSTIVSYEQYFGPGTRLTVT.

This chain connects TRBV7-9 to TRBJ1-6, with D hard to call. V was pared by 3 bases and J by 4 bases, with 7 bases between. The CDR3 length is 14 residues. Germline V gene data show CDR1 as SEHNR and CDR2 as FQNEAQ (reference sequence). CDR3 in amino acids: CASSLSEYNSPLHF. The CDR3 nucleotides read TGTGCCAGCAGCTTGTCAGAATATAATTCACCCCTCCACTTT. The variable domain in full, completed from reference TRBV7-9 and TRBJ1-6, reads DTGVSQNPRHKITKRGQNVTFRCDPISEHNRLYWYRQTLGQGPEFLTYFQNEAQLEKSRLLSDRFSAERPKGSFSTLEIQRTEQGDSAMYLCASSLSEYNSPLHFGNGTRLTVT.

As regards this clone: The sample has other DNA sequences that encode this CDR3 too. The chain recombines TRBV4-1 with TRBJ2-7, with 12 nucleotides matching TRBD2. This CDR3 has 15 residues. Germline CDR1 reads MGHRA; CDR2 reads YSYEKL. After removal of 3 bases from V and 4 bases from J, the junction contained 4 bases not matched to a gene. The CDR3 DNA reads as TGCGCCAGCAGCCATCTAGCGGGAGGGGAGTACGAGCAGTACTTC. Translated, it gives CASSHLAGGEYEQYF.

V is TRBV6-6 and J is TRBJ2-3; 10 bases agree with TRBD2. The CDR3 is 15 amino acids. Trimming at V came to 8 bases and at J to 6 bases, leaving 11 bases not matched to a gene. CDR1 MNHNY and CDR2 SVGAGI come from the germline V gene (reference sequence). In DNA form, the CDR3 reads TGTGCCAGCCCGCCACTAGCGGGGAGCCAGGATACGCAGTATTTT. It is translated as CASPPLAGSQDTQYF.

The CDR3 here is CASQRDRDSYEQYF. CDR3 DNA: TGTGCCAGCCAACGAGACAGGGACTCCTACGAGCAGTACTTC. This chain connects TRBV5-6 to TRBJ2-7, with 7 bases matching TRBD1. Germline CDR1 is SGHDT and CDR2 is YYEEEE. The CDR3 has 14 residues. The trim removed 7 bases at V and 0 bases at J, leaving 7 bases unmatched.

This chain uses TRBV6-1 with TRBJ2-1; D ambiguous. The CDR3 is 13 residues long. Germline V CDR1 and CDR2: MNHNS, SASEGT. V was clipped by 6 bases and J by 2 bases, with 8 bases between them. CDR3 residues: CASRKSPYNEQFF. The CDR3 DNA follows: TGTGCCAGCAGGAAGAGCCCCTACAATGAGCAGTTCTTC.

The J gene is TRBJ1-1, the V gene TRBV4-1; maybe TRBD1 (5 bases). Germline V lookup: CDR1 MGHRA, CDR2 YSYEKL. The CDR3 length is 16 residues. The V end was cut by 0 bases, the J end by 1 base, with 12 bases between. CDR3 sequence reads: CASSQDRDSANTEAFF. DNA of the CDR3: TGCGCCAGCAGCCAAGATCGCGACAGTGCGAACACTGAAGCTTTCTTT.

V is TRBV6-5 and J is TRBJ2-1; unclear D gene. Per germline, CDR1 MNHEY and CDR2 SVGAGI. V lost 4 bases and J 2 bases, leaving 9 bases between the germline ends. The CDR3 loop spans 14 amino acids. The CDR3 coding sequence is TGTGCCAGCAGTTTCCTTGACGCCTACAATGAGCAGTTCTTC. Its protein is CASSFLDAYNEQFF.

This clone has just a few counts. The sample contains more than one DNA sequence encoding this CDR3. This chain connects TRBV30 to TRBJ2-7; D is perhaps TRBD2 (6 bases). Trimming pared 0 bases from V and 3 bases from J, leaving 9 bases between. This CDR3 region has 13 residues. The germline V gene has CDR1 GTSNPN and CDR2 SVGIG (reference sequence). The CDR3 region is CAWSVAGGYEQYF. The CDR3 region has the DNA TGTGCCTGGAGTGTAGCCGGGGGCTACGAGCAGTACTTC.

For this clone: Other nucleotide sequences from this sample produce the same CDR3. V gene TRBV9 combines with J gene TRBJ1-6; the match to TRBD1 covers 9 bases. V trimming: 3 bases; J trimming: 9 bases; junction bases outside the gene matches: 4. Germline lookup yields CDR1 SGDLS and CDR2 YYNGEE. The CDR3 extends over 14 amino acids. The CDR3 nucleotides read TGTGCCAGCAGCGGGGGACAGGGCGGTTCACCCCTCCACTTT. As protein: CASSGGQGGSPLHF.

V is TRBV10-3 and J is TRBJ2-2; 12 bases are shared with TRBD1. The CDR3 contains 14 residues. With 10 bases clipped from V and 4 bases from J, the junction kept 4 bases outside the gene matches. Germline V gene sequence: CDR1 ENHRY, CDR2 SYGVKD. The DNA of the CDR3 is TGTGCCACCCCGGGACAGGGGGCCACCGGGGAGCTGTTTTTT. Its translation: CATPGQGATGELFF.

The chain joins TRBV7-9 to TRBJ1-2, with 7 bases matching TRBD1. Germline values: CDR1 SEHNR, CDR2 FQNEAQ (reference sequence). This CDR3 has 15 residues. Losses at the gene ends were 0 bases for V and 3 bases for J; bases not matched to a gene: 4. The chain's CDR3 is CASSLADRTHYGYTF. For the CDR3, the DNA is TGTGCCAGCAGCTTAGCGGACAGGACCCACTATGGCTACACCTTC.